Below are 18 T cell receptor beta chains sequenced from a single sample in a study of shared clonotypes between healthy human individuals. Positive CCR7 selection of CD45RO-negative cells yielded the naive CD8 cells, and terminally differentiated effector memory CD45RA+ cells were excluded. Repertoires were generated with immunoSEQ multiplex PCR, while TCRdb's copy carries only in-frame clones and drops some. The sample lists roughly 2.1 million clones, roughly 91% occurring once. The sample taken for sequencing was naive CD8+ T cells from PBMCs. All receptors come from a man between 18 and 29 years old in good health. Some clones in this sample may be carry-over from other donors' samples.

The chain couples TRBV19 to TRBJ2-6; possibly TRBD1 for D (5 bases). Germline CDR1 reads LNHDA; CDR2 reads SQIVND (reference sequence). Trimming pared 9 bases from V and 4 bases from J, leaving 13 bases between. The CDR3 extends over 14 amino acids. CDR3 residues: CASETVTGANVLTF. The CDR3 nucleotides read TGTGCCAGCGAGACAGTGACCGGGGCCAACGTCCTGACTTTC.

A single count supports this clone. This chain connects TRBV6-4 to TRBJ1-4; TRBD1 agrees at 7 bases. The CDR3 extends over 17 amino acids. The junction had 9 bases not matched to a gene; V was cut back by 3 bases and J by 2 bases. CDR1 is MRHNA and CDR2 is SNTAGT in the germline V gene. The CDR3 nucleotides are TGTGCCAGCAGTGAGAGGGGGCCGCATGGGACTAATGAAAAACTGTTTTTT. Protein: CASSERGPHGTNEKLFF.

Worth noting for this clone: Distinct nucleotide sequences in the sample also encode this CDR3. The chain joins TRBV29-1 to TRBJ2-1, with 8 bases identical to TRBD2. J was trimmed by 10 bases and V by 6 bases; bases with no gene match: 2. CDR1 and CDR2 (germline): SQVTM, ANQGSEA. The CDR3 totals 10 residues. CDR3 sequence reads: CSVVAGEQFF. CDR3 bases: TGCAGCGTAGTAGCGGGGGAGCAGTTCTTC.

The chain carries TRBV27 and TRBJ2-3; 7 nucleotides line up with TRBD2. The length of the CDR3 is 15 residues. Trimming cost V 3 bases and J 3 bases; bases outside gene matches: 6. Germline V gene sequence: CDR1 MNHEY, CDR2 SMNVEV (reference sequence). The CDR3, as DNA: TGTGCCAGCAGTTTTTTTAGGGGAGGGACAGATACGCAGTATTTT. Its protein product is CASSFFRGGTDTQYF.

The genes are TRBV23-1 and TRBJ1-4; 7 bases line up with TRBD1. TRBV23-1 is an open reading frame whose function is uncertain. J lost 4 bases, V lost 8 bases, and 10 bases had no gene match. This CDR3 comprises 15 residues. The CDR3 DNA sequence: TGCGCCAGCGCCGTACCGGGACAGCTTAATGAAAAACTGTTTTTT. It specifies CASAVPGQLNEKLFF.

This sequence joins TRBV7-9 and TRBJ2-1; possible D gene TRBD2, 6 bases. Germline CDR1 SEHNR, CDR2 FQNEAQ (reference sequence). CDR3 length: 14 amino acids. V lost 7 bases and J 12 bases, leaving 22 bases between the germline ends. The CDR3 DNA follows: TGTGCCAGCACCATAACCCTCCCGGGAGTGGCGCAGTTCTTC. Translating it yields CASTITLPGVAQFF.

The rearrangement uses TRBV11-2 and TRBJ2-3; 9 bases are a match to TRBD2. Per germline, CDR1 SGHAT and CDR2 FQNNGV. The V gene end was trimmed by 6 bases and the J gene end by 6 bases; junction bases not matched to a gene: 10. The CDR3 has 15 amino acids. Written as DNA, the CDR3 is TGTGCCAGCAGTCGTAGCGGGGGCGCCATGGATACGCAGTATTTT. Translation: CASSRSGGAMDTQYF.

The V and J genes are TRBV27 and TRBJ2-1, with 7 positions matching TRBD2. CDR1 is MNHEY, CDR2 SMNVEV, per germline (reference sequence). V dropped 7 bases and J dropped 7; count of bases not matched to a gene: 10. This CDR3 contains 14 residues. The CDR3 nucleotides read TGTGCCAGCAATACGGGACTACCACGGAATGAGCAGTTCTTC. Amino acids: CASNTGLPRNEQFF.

This clone was seen just once. The gene calls are TRBV7-2 and TRBJ1-2, with D possibly matching TRBD1 (5 bases). Germline assignment: CDR1 SGHTA and CDR2 FQGNSA. This CDR3 is built from 16 residues. Trimming removed 1 base at V and 4 bases at J, with 16 bases between. The CDR3 reads CASSLDVDSRIYGYTF. CDR3 DNA: TGTGCCAGCAGCTTAGACGTTGACAGTCGCATCTATGGCTACACCTTC.

A note on this clone: Other DNA sequences from this sample encode an identical CDR3 as well. V usage is TRBV6-1 and J usage is TRBJ2-7; D unresolved. Germline V CDR1 and CDR2: MNHNS, SASEGT. Trimming left V 3 bases short and J 3 bases short, with 9 bases between. This CDR3 spans 13 amino acids. The CDR3 sequence is CASSEGLSYEQYF. The CDR3 DNA reads as TGTGCCAGCAGTGAGGGTCTGAGCTACGAGCAGTACTTC.

V and J are TRBV19 and TRBJ1-1; 9 bases map to TRBD1. From germline, CDR1 is LNHDA and CDR2 SQIVND (reference sequence). The CDR3 length is 16 residues. The V segment lost 3 bases and the J segment 0 bases; nucleotides outside the gene matches: 5. DNA for the CDR3: TGTGCCAGTAGTATTCAGGACAGGGGCCTGAACACTGAAGCTTTCTTT. It translates to CASSIQDRGLNTEAFF.

The chain employs TRBV9 and TRBJ2-1, with TRBD2 matching 7 bases. CDR3 length: 18 amino acids. V trimming: 1 base; J trimming: 3 bases; junction bases outside the gene matches: 13. Germline V gives CDR1 SGDLS, CDR2 YYNGEE. CDR3 DNA: TGTGCCAGCAGCGTATCTGGCGGGAGTGTATCCGACTACAATGAGCAGTTCTTC. Amino acids: CASSVSGGSVSDYNEQFF.

V is TRBV6-1 and J is TRBJ1-4; no definite D call. Trimming pared 6 bases from V and 8 bases from J, leaving 7 bases between. Per germline, CDR1 MNHNS and CDR2 SASEGT. The CDR3 extends over 11 amino acids. As DNA, the CDR3 is TGTGCCAGCAGGACTCTAGAAAAACTGTTTTTT. Amino acids: CASRTLEKLFF.

This clone was seen just once. The rearrangement joins TRBV7-8 to TRBJ2-7; TRBD2 matches at 11 bases. Looked up from germline, CDR1 is SGHVS and CDR2 is FQNEAQ. The CDR3 is 15 amino acids. The V and J ends lost 7 bases and 3 bases, in that order; junction bases with no gene match: 8. This CDR3 reads CASTQLAGAYYEQYF. The CDR3 nucleotides are TGTGCCAGCACTCAACTAGCGGGAGCATACTACGAGCAGTACTTC.

V and J are TRBV27 and TRBJ1-1; the match to TRBD1 covers 9 bases. V dropped 3 bases and J dropped 0; count of bases not matched to a gene: 5. The CDR3 has 16 amino acids. Germline assignment: CDR1 MNHEY and CDR2 SMNVEV (reference sequence). The CDR3 DNA is TGTGCCAGCAGTTTGACAGGGGGGGGGCTGAACACTGAAGCTTTCTTT. Its translation: CASSLTGGGLNTEAFF.

The V call is TRBV4-2, the J call TRBJ1-3; 7 bases map to TRBD1. The CDR3 is 19 amino acids. Trimming cost V 0 bases and J 0 bases; bases outside gene matches: 11. CDR1 and CDR2 from the germline V gene are LGHNA and YNFKEQ. The CDR3 here is CASSQDWGTATFSGNTIYF. The CDR3 DNA sequence: TGTGCCAGCAGCCAAGATTGGGGGACAGCAACCTTCTCTGGAAACACCATATATTTT.

This chain joins TRBV4-3 and TRBJ1-1; 9 nucleotides match TRBD1. This CDR3 contains 16 residues. The germline gives CDR1 LGHNA, CDR2 YSLEER. The ends lost 0 bases at V and 5 bases at J; junction bases unmatched: 7. CDR3 in amino acids: CASSQDQGQGGTEAFF. For the CDR3, the DNA is TGCGCCAGCAGCCAAGATCAGGGACAGGGAGGAACTGAAGCTTTCTTT.

This chain joins TRBV10-3 and TRBJ2-1; D tentatively reads TRBD1 or TRBD2 (6 bases each). The germline V gene encodes CDR1 ENHRY and CDR2 SYGVKD. The V and J ends lost 2 bases and 8 bases respectively, with 22 bases between them. CDR3 length: 17 amino acids. This chain's CDR3 is CAISELSSGAEGDEQFF. The CDR3 DNA is TGTGCCATCAGTGAGCTCAGTAGCGGAGCCGAGGGGGATGAGCAGTTCTTC.